What follows is one T cell receptor beta chain and its context. This sample was taken from a study of blood T cell repertoires in COVID-19. Study details: The study drew acute and convalescent COVID-19 samples from the United States, Italy and Spain.

Method: immunoSEQ multiplex PCR; TCRdb's copy keeps in-frame clones and lacks some. This sample carries some 200,000 clones, roughly 87% of them seen once, and the ten largest clones take approximately 2.4%. CDR1 MNHEY and CDR2 SMNVEV come from the germline V gene (reference sequence). This CDR3 has 16 amino acids. Trimming took 2 bases from V and 5 from J, leaving 16 bases between them. The source of this sequence is a woman between 25 and 40 years old who had recovered from COVID-19. The V call is TRBV27, the J call TRBJ2-1; perhaps TRBD2 as D (7 bases). The sample consisted of PBMCs or T cells enriched from blood (not recorded which). CDR3 DNA sequence: TGTGCCAGCAGTTTAAGGGCGGGGGCACCGAACAATGAGCAGTTCTTC. Its protein is CASSLRAGAPNNEQFF.